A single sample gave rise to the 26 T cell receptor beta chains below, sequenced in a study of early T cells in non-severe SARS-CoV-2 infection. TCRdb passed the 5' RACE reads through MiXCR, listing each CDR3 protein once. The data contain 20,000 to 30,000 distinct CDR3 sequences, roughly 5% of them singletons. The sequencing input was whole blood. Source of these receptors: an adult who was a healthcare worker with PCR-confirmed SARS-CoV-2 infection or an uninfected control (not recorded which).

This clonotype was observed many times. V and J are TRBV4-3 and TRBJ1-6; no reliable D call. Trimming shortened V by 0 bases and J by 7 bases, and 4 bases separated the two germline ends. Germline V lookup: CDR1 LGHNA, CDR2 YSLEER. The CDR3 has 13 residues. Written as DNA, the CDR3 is TGCGCCAGCAGCCAAGACCCCAATTCACCCCTCCACTTT. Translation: CASSQDPNSPLHF.

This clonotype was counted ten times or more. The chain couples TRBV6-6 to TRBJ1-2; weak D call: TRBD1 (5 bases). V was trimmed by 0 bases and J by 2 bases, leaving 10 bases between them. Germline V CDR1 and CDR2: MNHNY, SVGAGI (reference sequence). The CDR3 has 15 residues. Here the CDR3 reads CASSYSGTSNYGYTF. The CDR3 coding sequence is TGTGCCAGCAGTTACTCGGGGACCTCGAACTATGGCTACACCTTC.

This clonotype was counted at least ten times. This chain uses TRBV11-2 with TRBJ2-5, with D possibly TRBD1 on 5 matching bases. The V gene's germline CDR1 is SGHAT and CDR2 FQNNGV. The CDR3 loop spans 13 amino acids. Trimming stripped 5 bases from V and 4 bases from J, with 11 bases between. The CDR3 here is CASSLAGRETQYF. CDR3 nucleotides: TGTGCCAGCAGCCTGGCAGGGCGAGAGACCCAGTACTTC.

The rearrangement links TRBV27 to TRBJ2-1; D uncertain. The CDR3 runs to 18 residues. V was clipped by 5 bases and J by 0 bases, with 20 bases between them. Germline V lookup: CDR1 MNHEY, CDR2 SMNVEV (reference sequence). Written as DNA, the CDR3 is TGTGCCAGCAGTCTCAACCTACCGACAATGAGCTCCTACAATGAGCAGTTCTTC. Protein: CASSLNLPTMSSYNEQFF.

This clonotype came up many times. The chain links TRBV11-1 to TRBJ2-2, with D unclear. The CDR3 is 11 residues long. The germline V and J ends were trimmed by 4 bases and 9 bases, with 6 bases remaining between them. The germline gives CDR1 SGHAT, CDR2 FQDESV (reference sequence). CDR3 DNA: TGTGCCAGCAGCTATATCAGGGAGCTGTTTTTT. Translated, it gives CASSYIRELFF. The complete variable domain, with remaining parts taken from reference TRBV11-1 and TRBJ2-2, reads EAEVAQSPRYKITEKSQAVAFWCDPISGHATLYWYRQILGQGPELLVQFQDESVVDDSQLPKDRFSAERLKGVDSTLKIQPAELGDSAMYLCASSYIRELFFGEGSRLTVL.

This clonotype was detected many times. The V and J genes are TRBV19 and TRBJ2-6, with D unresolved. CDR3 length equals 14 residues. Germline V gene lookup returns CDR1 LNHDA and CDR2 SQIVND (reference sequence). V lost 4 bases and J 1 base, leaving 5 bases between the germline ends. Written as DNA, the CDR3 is TGTGCCAGTAGTAGATCATCTGGGGCCAACGTCCTGACTTTC. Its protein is CASSRSSGANVLTF.

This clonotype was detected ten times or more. The CDR3 DNA reads as TGTGCCAGCAGCCCTCGACAACCTTACAATGAGCAGTTCTTC. Its protein is CASSPRQPYNEQFF. This chain uses TRBV7-2 with TRBJ2-1; D call uncertain. This CDR3 comprises 14 residues. Germline loops: CDR1 SGHTA, CDR2 FQGNSA. The V end was cut by 5 bases, the J end by 4 bases, with 12 bases between.

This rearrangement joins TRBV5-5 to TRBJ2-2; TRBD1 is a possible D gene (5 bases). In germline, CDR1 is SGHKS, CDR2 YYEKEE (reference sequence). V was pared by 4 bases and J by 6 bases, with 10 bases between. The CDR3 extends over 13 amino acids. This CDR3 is CASSLKGPGELFF. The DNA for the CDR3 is TGTGCCAGCAGCCTAAAGGGGCCCGGGGAGCTGTTTTTT.

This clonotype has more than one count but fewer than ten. CDR3 sequence (DNA): TGTGCCAGCAGCACCCGCTCCGGAAATGAGCAGTTCTTC. Translation: CASSTRSGNEQFF. The rearrangement joins TRBV7-2 to TRBJ2-1, with D hard to call. Germline V gene sequence: CDR1 SGHTA, CDR2 FQGNSA. V was clipped by 5 bases and J by 7 bases, with 12 bases between them. The CDR3 is 13 amino acids.

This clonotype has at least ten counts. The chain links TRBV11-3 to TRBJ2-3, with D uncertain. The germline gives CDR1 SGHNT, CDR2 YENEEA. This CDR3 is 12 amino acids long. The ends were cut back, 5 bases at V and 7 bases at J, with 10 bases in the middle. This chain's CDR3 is CASSQDRHTQYF. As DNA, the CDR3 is TGTGCCAGCAGCCAAGATCGGCATACGCAGTATTTT.

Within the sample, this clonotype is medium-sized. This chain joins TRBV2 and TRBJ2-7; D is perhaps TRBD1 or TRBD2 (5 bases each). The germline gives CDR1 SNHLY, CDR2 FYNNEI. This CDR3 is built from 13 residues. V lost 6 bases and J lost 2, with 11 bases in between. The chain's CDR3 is CASSTGAAYEQYF. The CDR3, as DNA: TGTGCCAGCAGCACCGGGGCCGCCTACGAGCAGTACTTC.

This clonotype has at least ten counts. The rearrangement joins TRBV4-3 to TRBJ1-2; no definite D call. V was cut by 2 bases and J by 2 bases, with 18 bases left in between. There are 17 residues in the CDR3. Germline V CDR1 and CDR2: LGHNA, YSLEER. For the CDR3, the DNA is TGCGCCAGCAGCCAATATGAAGTCCTTAGAAGGAACTATGGCTACACCTTC. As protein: CASSQYEVLRRNYGYTF.

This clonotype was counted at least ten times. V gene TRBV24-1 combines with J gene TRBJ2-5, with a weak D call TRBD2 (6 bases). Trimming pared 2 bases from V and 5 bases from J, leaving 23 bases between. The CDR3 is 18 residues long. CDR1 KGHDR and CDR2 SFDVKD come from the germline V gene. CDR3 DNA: TGTGCCACCAGTGATTCGCCCTCAAGGTCAGGGAGGCGTGAGACCCAGTACTTC. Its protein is CATSDSPSRSGRRETQYF.

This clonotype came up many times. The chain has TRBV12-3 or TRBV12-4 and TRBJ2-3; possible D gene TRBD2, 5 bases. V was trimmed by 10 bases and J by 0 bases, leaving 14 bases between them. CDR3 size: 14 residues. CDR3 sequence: CATSRTDSTDTQYF. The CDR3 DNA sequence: TGTGCCACCTCCCGGACTGATAGCACAGATACGCAGTATTTT.

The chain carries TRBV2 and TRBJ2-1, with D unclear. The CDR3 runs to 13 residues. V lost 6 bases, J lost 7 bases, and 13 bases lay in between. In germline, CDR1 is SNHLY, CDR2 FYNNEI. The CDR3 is CASSVNLGNEQFF. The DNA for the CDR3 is TGTGCCAGCAGCGTCAACCTAGGGAATGAGCAGTTCTTC.

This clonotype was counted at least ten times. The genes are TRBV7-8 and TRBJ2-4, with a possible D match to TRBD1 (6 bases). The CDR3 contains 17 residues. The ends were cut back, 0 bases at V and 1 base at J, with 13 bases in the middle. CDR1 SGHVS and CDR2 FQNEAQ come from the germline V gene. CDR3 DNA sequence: TGTGCCAGCAGCTTAGCCAGGGGTGGAATTGCCAAAAACATTCAGTACTTC. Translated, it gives CASSLARGGIAKNIQYF. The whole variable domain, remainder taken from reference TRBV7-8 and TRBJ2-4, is GAGVSQSPRYKVAKRGQDVALRCDPISGHVSLFWYQQALGQGPEFLTYFQNEAQLDKSGLPSDRFFAERPEGSVSTLKIQRTQQEDSAVYLCASSLARGGIAKNIQYFGAGTRLSVL.

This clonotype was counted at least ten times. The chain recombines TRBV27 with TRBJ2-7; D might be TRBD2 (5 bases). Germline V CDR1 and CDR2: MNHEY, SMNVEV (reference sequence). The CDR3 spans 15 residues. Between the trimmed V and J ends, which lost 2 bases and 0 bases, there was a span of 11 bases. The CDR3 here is CASSLRAGSSYEQYF. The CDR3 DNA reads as TGTGCCAGCAGTTTAAGAGCTGGGAGCTCCTACGAGCAGTACTTC.

Here the CDR3 reads CAWNRDRDSPLHF. Here the CDR3 DNA reads TGTGCCTGGAACCGGGACAGGGATTCACCCCTCCACTTT. The gene calls are TRBV30 and TRBJ1-6; TRBD1 agrees at 9 bases. Germline CDR1 reads GTSNPN; CDR2 reads SVGIG (reference sequence). This CDR3 has 13 amino acids. J gave up 8 bases and V 4 bases, and 3 bases lay outside the gene matches. The whole variable domain, remainder taken from reference TRBV30 and TRBJ1-6, is SQTIHQWPATLVQPVGSPLSLECTVEGTSNPNLYWYRQAAGRGLQLLFYSVGIGQISSEVPQNLSASRPQDRQFILSSKKLLLSDSGFYLCAWNRDRDSPLHFGNGTRLTVT.

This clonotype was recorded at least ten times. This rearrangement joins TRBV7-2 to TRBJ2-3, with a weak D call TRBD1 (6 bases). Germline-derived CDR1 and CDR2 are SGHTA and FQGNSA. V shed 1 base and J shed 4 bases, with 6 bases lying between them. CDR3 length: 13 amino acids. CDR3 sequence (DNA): TGTGCCAGCAGCTTAGAGGGGGCAGATACGCAGTATTTT. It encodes CASSLEGADTQYF.

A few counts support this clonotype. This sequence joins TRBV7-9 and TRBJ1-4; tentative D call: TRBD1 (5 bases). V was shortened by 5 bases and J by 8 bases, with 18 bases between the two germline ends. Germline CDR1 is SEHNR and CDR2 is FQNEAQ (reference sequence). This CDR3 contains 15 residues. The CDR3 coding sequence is TGTGCCAGCAGCATGCCCCAGGGTCGGGGCGAAAAACTGTTTTTT. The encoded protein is CASSMPQGRGEKLFF.

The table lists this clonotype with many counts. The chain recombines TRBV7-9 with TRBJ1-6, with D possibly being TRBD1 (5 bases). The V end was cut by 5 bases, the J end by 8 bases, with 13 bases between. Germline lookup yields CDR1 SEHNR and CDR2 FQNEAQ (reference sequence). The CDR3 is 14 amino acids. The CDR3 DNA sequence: TGTGCCAGCAGCCCTACAGGCAGCGATTCACCCCTCCACTTT. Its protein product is CASSPTGSDSPLHF.

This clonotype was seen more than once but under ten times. CDR3 region: CASRQPGTGYTEAFF. The CDR3 DNA reads TGTGCCAGTAGGCAACCCGGGACAGGGTATACTGAAGCTTTCTTT. The gene calls are TRBV19 and TRBJ1-1, with TRBD1 matching over 9 bases. The ends lost 6 bases at V and 5 bases at J; junction bases unmatched: 10. The CDR3 spans 15 residues. Germline V gives CDR1 LNHDA, CDR2 SQIVND (reference sequence).

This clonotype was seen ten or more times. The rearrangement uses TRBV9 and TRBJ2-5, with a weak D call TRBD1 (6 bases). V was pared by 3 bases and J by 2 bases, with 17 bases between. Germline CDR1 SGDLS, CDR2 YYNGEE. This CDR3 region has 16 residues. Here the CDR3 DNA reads TGTGCCAGCAGCGAGGGGACAAAGGCTCCGCAAGAGACCCAGTACTTC. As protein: CASSEGTKAPQETQYF.

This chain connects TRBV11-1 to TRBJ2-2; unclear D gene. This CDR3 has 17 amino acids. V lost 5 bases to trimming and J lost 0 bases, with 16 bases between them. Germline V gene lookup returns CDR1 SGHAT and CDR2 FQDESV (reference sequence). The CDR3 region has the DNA TGTGCCAGCAGCCAAGTTTTTGTGACTTCGAACACCGGGGAGCTGTTTTTT. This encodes CASSQVFVTSNTGELFF.

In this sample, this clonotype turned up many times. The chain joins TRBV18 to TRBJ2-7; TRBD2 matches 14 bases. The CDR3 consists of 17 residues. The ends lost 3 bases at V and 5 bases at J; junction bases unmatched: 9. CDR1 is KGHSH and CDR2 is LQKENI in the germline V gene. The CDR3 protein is CASSPRTSGGFGNEQYF. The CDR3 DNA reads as TGTGCCAGCTCACCTCGGACTAGCGGGGGGTTCGGTAACGAGCAGTACTTC.

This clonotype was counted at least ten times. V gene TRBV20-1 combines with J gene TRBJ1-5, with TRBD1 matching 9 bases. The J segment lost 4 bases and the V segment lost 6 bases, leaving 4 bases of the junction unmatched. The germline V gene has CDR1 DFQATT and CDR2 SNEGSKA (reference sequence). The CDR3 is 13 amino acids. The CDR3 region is CSAVGQGNQPQHF. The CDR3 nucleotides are TGCAGTGCCGTGGGACAGGGTAATCAGCCCCAGCATTTT.